This T cell receptor (beta chain) appears in the sequencing data of a study of blood T cell repertoires in COVID-19. Overall study: Acute and convalescent COVID-19 specimens originated in the United States, Italy and Spain. Sources were T cells, B-cell-depleted T cells, or PBMCs; the material itself was cDNA or gDNA.

The germline CDR1 and CDR2 sequences are SQVTM and ANQGSEA. The CDR3 runs to 14 residues. V was shortened by 4 bases and J by 4 bases, with 16 bases between the two germline ends. Sequencing used immunoSEQ multiplex PCR; TCRdb keeps in-frame clones, though not all of them. This sample yields around 100,000 clones, of which over 80% are seen a single time; 13% belongs to the top ten. The genes are TRBV29-1 and TRBJ1-2; perhaps TRBD1 as D (6 bases). The sequenced sample was peripheral blood. This TCR was sampled from a man aged 50 to 60 with active or convalescent COVID-19. CDR3 sequence (DNA): TGCAGCGTTGGAGTACAGGGATCGAGCTATGGCTACACCTTC. Its translation is CSVGVQGSSYGYTF.